The T cell receptor beta chain described here comes from a study of blood T cell repertoires in COVID-19. Across the study: Sources were T cells, B-cell-depleted T cells, or PBMCs; the material itself was cDNA or gDNA.

V was clipped by 4 bases and J by 7 bases, with 18 bases between them. Germline CDR1 SGHNT, CDR2 YYREEE (reference sequence). The CDR3 consists of 16 residues. This clone was seen only once. Sequencing was performed with immunoSEQ multiplex PCR; in TCRdb, only in-frame clones are kept and a portion is missing. The sample lists about 48,000 clones, 80% to 90% seen once, with 15% to 19% in the top ten. The J gene is TRBJ1-6, the V gene TRBV5-4; tentative D call: TRBD1 (5 bases). Material: peripheral blood. The TCR sequence derives from a human donor in a cohort sampled during active COVID-19. The donor label of this sample is uncertain. This CDR3 is CASSTGQGRVNSPLHF. CDR3 nucleotides: TGTGCCAGCAGCACGGGTCAGGGCAGGGTCAATTCACCCCTCCACTTT.